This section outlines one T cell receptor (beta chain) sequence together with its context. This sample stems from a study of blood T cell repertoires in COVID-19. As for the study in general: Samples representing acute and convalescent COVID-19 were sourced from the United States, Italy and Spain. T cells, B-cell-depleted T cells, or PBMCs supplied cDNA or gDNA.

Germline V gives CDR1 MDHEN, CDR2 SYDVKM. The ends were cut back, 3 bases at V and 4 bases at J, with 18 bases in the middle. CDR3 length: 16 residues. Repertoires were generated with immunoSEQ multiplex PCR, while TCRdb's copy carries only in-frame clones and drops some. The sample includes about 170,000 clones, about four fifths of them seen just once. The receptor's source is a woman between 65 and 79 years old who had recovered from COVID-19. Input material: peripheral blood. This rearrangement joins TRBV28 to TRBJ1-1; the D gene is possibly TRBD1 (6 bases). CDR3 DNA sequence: TGTGCCAGCAGTTTTTTTTCGGGGGGCGGTGGCACTGAAGCTTTCTTT. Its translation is CASSFFSGGGGTEAFF.